This entry lists 24 T cell receptor beta chains sequenced from one sample in a study of blood T cell repertoires in COVID-19. Here immunoSEQ multiplex PCR was the method, and the copy in TCRdb shows in-frame clones only, minus some. The sample includes about 140,000 clones, about 90% of them seen just once. Sequencing used peripheral blood. These receptors were taken from a man between 45 and 60 years old with active COVID-19.

The chain employs TRBV7-2 and TRBJ1-5; tentative D call: TRBD1 (5 bases). The CDR3 is made up of 16 amino acids. V gave up 2 bases and J gave up 3 bases, with 14 bases separating them. Per the germline V gene, CDR1 is SGHTA and CDR2 is FQGNSA. Written as DNA, the CDR3 is TGTGCCAGCAGCTTACTCGACAGCCCTCCCAATCAGCCCCAGCATTTT. It yields the protein CASSLLDSPPNQPQHF.

In its sample, this clone was seen once. The V gene is TRBV2, the J gene TRBJ2-7; TRBD1 matches at 9 bases. Germline V gene data show CDR1 as SNHLY and CDR2 as FYNNEI. This CDR3 is 13 amino acids long. Trimming cost V 8 bases and J 4 bases; bases outside gene matches: 6. CDR3 nucleotides: TGTGCCAGCTTAACAGGGGGCGGTTACGAGCAGTACTTC. Protein sequence: CASLTGGGYEQYF.

The chain carries TRBV2 and TRBJ2-1; weak D call: TRBD1 (7 bases). Trimming took off 7 bases at V and 8 bases at J, with 15 bases between the two ends. Germline V gene lookup returns CDR1 SNHLY and CDR2 FYNNEI. This CDR3 has 13 residues. The CDR3 sequence is CASKEGQLHEQFF. The CDR3 coding sequence is TGTGCCAGCAAGGAGGGACAGCTACATGAGCAGTTCTTC.

J is TRBJ2-3 and V is TRBV7-2; perhaps TRBD2 as D (5 bases). The V end was cut by 3 bases, the J end by 4 bases, with 11 bases between. The CDR3 is 14 amino acids. The V gene's germline CDR1 is SGHTA and CDR2 FQGNSA. The CDR3 bases are TGTGCCAGCAGCTTTGGTGCTAGCCCAGATACGCAGTATTTT. It codes for CASSFGASPDTQYF.

This clone was observed once. V is TRBV10-3 and J is TRBJ1-2, with D tentatively TRBD1 (5 bases). Germline-derived CDR1 and CDR2 are ENHRY and SYGVKD. The CDR3 loop spans 16 amino acids. Trimming pared 3 bases from V and 7 bases from J, leaving 21 bases between. The CDR3 protein is CAISDTSGSGQGGYTF. The CDR3 coding sequence is TGTGCCATCAGTGACACTTCTGGATCAGGCCAGGGTGGCTACACCTTC.

The V call is TRBV6-1, the J call TRBJ2-1; 8 bases line up with TRBD2. Germline V CDR1 and CDR2: MNHNS, SASEGT. This CDR3 contains 16 residues. J was trimmed by 5 bases and V by 3 bases; bases with no gene match: 9. CDR3 in DNA: TGTGCCAGCAGTGACGTGGGACTAGTCCTAAACAATGAGCAGTTCTTC. It yields the protein CASSDVGLVLNNEQFF.

V is TRBV4-1 and J is TRBJ2-3; the match to TRBD2 covers 7 bases. The CDR3 has 13 amino acids. Trimming cost V 1 base and J 9 bases; bases outside gene matches: 4. CDR1 is MGHRA, CDR2 YSYEKL, per germline. The CDR3 loop reads CASSQALADTQYF. CDR3 coding DNA: TGCGCCAGCAGCCAAGCCCTAGCGGACACGCAGTATTTT.

V is TRBV4-3 and J is TRBJ2-2, with 8 bases aligning to TRBD2. The junction had 4 bases not matched to a gene; V was cut back by 6 bases and J by 4 bases. This CDR3 spans 14 amino acids. CDR1 LGHNA and CDR2 YSLEER come from the germline V gene. The CDR3 DNA reads TGCGCCAGCAGATCCAGCGGGGGCACCGGGGAGCTGTTTTTT. Its protein product is CASRSSGGTGELFF.

This chain links TRBV3-1 (or the pseudogene TRBV3-2) with TRBJ1-5; TRBD1 is a possible D gene (6 bases). V was shortened by 3 bases and J by 4 bases, with 19 bases between the two germline ends. The CDR3 consists of 17 residues. Germline CDR1 is LGHDT and CDR2 is YNNKEL (reference sequence). The CDR3 sequence: CASSHTGLTSNNQPQHF. In nucleotides, the CDR3 is TGTGCCAGCAGCCACACAGGGCTAACGTCAAATAATCAGCCCCAGCATTTT.

The gene calls are TRBV7-9 and TRBJ2-3; 15 nucleotides agree with TRBD2. CDR3 length equals 17 residues. The V gene's germline CDR1 is SEHNR and CDR2 FQNEAQ (reference sequence). With V trimmed by 5 bases and J by 5 bases, 8 bases remained unmatched. The CDR3 DNA is TGTGCCAGCAGCCCCTCCTGGGGACTAGCGGGAGGAGATACGCAGTATTTT. Its translation: CASSPSWGLAGGDTQYF. Supplemented by reference TRBV7-9 and TRBJ2-3, the full variable domain reads DTGVSQNPRHKITKRGQNVTFRCDPISEHNRLYWYRQTLGQGPEFLTYFQNEAQLEKSRLLSDRFSAERPKGSFSTLEIQRTEQGDSAMYLCASSPSWGLAGGDTQYFGPGTRLTVL.

This chain links TRBV6-5 with TRBJ2-5; D is ambiguous. From germline, CDR1 is MNHEY and CDR2 SVGAGI. The CDR3 length is 12 residues. V was trimmed by 6 bases and J by 5 bases, leaving 10 bases between them. This chain's CDR3 is CASSRAWETQYF. As DNA, the CDR3 is TGTGCCAGCAGCCGAGCGTGGGAGACCCAGTACTTC.

This chain uses TRBV18 with TRBJ1-1, with 8 bases fitting TRBD1. Trimming at V came to 5 bases and at J to 3 bases, leaving 2 bases not matched to a gene. Looked up from germline, CDR1 is KGHSH and CDR2 is LQKENI. The CDR3 runs to 13 residues. The CDR3: CASSEDRDTEAFF. The CDR3 bases are TGTGCCAGCTCAGAGGACAGGGACACTGAAGCTTTCTTT.

The chain carries TRBV7-3 and TRBJ2-7; TRBD2 aligns across 9 bases. CDR3 length equals 14 residues. Germline-derived CDR1 and CDR2 are SGHTA and FQGTGA. V lost 3 bases to trimming and J lost 6 bases; unmatched junction nucleotides: 6. The CDR3 here is CASSFQAGGGEQYF. DNA of the CDR3: TGTGCCAGCAGCTTTCAGGCGGGAGGGGGCGAGCAGTACTTC.

The chain couples TRBV18 to TRBJ2-3; TRBD1 is a possible D gene (6 bases). This CDR3 region has 16 residues. Germline CDR1 is KGHSH and CDR2 is LQKENI. Deletions cut 6 bases from V and 0 bases from J, with 16 bases between. This chain's CDR3 is CASSQIGTPSTDTQYF. CDR3 sequence (DNA): TGTGCCAGCTCCCAAATAGGGACACCTAGCACAGATACGCAGTATTTT.

V and J are TRBV4-1 and TRBJ2-7; possibly TRBD2 for D (7 bases). The CDR3 runs to 14 residues. Germline CDR1 is MGHRA and CDR2 is YSYEKL. Trimming pared 3 bases from V and 2 bases from J, leaving 11 bases between. Here the CDR3 DNA reads TGCGCCAGCAGCCAGGGAGGGGGAGCCTACGAGCAGTACTTC. Protein sequence: CASSQGGGAYEQYF.

The V gene is TRBV21-1, the J gene TRBJ2-5; TRBD1, the D gene given by the table, was not confirmed from the DNA. TRBV21-1 is deemed a pseudogene. The CDR3 has 17 amino acids. The chain's CDR3 is CASSKETGQGKKETQYF. In DNA form, the CDR3 reads TGTGCCAGCAGCAAAGAGACGGGACAGGGAAAGAAGGAGACCCAGTACTTC.

The V gene is TRBV24-1, the J gene TRBJ2-5; D unresolved. Between the trimmed V and J ends, which lost 5 bases and 3 bases, there was a span of 3 bases. Germline lookup yields CDR1 KGHDR and CDR2 SFDVKD. CDR3 length: 11 residues. The CDR3 loop reads CATSGKETQYF. Written as DNA, the CDR3 is TGTGCCACCAGTGGTAAAGAGACCCAGTACTTC.

In its sample, this clone was seen once. The chain has TRBV10-3 and TRBJ2-1; 10 bases match TRBD2. The CDR3 is made up of 16 amino acids. Germline V gives CDR1 ENHRY, CDR2 SYGVKD. After removal of 6 bases from V and 8 bases from J, the junction contained 13 bases not matched to a gene. The CDR3 protein is CAIRTTSGPLAHEQFF. The DNA for the CDR3 is TGTGCCATCAGGACGACTAGCGGGCCTTTGGCTCATGAGCAGTTCTTC.

The chain couples TRBV27 to TRBJ1-6, with D unresolved. Germline V gene lookup returns CDR1 MNHEY and CDR2 SMNVEV (reference sequence). The CDR3 covers 15 residues. Between the trimmed V and J ends, which lost 3 bases and 5 bases, there was a span of 11 bases. Here the CDR3 DNA reads TGTGCCAGCAGTTTTGCGGCGGCGAATAATTCACCCCTCCACTTT. Translating gives CASSFAAANNSPLHF.

For the CDR3, the DNA is TGCAGCGTCAATGGCAGGATCAACACTGAAGCTTTCTTT. Translated, it gives CSVNGRINTEAFF. V usage is TRBV29-1 and J usage is TRBJ1-1; D unclear. Germline V gene data show CDR1 as SQVTM and CDR2 as ANQGSEA. V lost 6 bases and J 2 bases, leaving 13 bases between the germline ends. The CDR3 consists of 13 residues.

This chain links TRBV9 with TRBJ2-1; a weak D match, TRBD2 (6 bases). The germline V gene encodes CDR1 SGDLS and CDR2 YYNGEE. The V end lost 3 bases, the J end lost 0 bases, and 10 bases lay between the germline ends. The CDR3 loop spans 15 amino acids. The CDR3 DNA is TGTGCCAGCAGCGAGCTGGGGGGCTCCTACAATGAGCAGTTCTTC. It codes for CASSELGGSYNEQFF.

The V gene is TRBV5-1, the J gene TRBJ2-1; the match to TRBD2 covers 16 bases. The CDR3 length is 16 residues. Germline CDR1 reads SGHRS; CDR2 reads YFSETQ. V lost 4 bases, J lost 7 bases, and 5 bases stayed unmatched. CDR3 in DNA: TGCGCCAGCAGCCTTGGGACTAGCGGGGGGGTTAATGAGCAGTTCTTC. This translates into CASSLGTSGGVNEQFF.

About this clone itself: The junction differs from germline at one of its ends, possibly a read error. The chain combines TRBV4-3 with TRBJ1-2; no clear D. CDR1 and CDR2 from the germline V gene are LGHNA and YSLEER. The CDR3 extends over 14 amino acids. The CDR3 loop is CASSQDSMGSGHTF. DNA of the CDR3: TGCGCCAGCAGCCAAGATTCCATGGGGAGTGGCCACACCTTC.

The chain joins TRBV6-2 or TRBV6-3 to TRBJ2-7, with 8 positions matching TRBD1. In germline, CDR1 is MNHEY, CDR2 SVGEGT. The CDR3 has 14 amino acids. V lost 5 bases and J lost 4; bases outside the gene matches: 7. The CDR3 nucleotides read TGTGCCAGCAGTACCAGGGGGCGCGGGTACGAGCAGTACTTC. Translation gives CASSTRGRGYEQYF.